This T cell receptor beta chain was retrieved from a study of human T cells and chemical hapten exposure (dated by TCRdb to the early 2020s). In the study overall: For sensitization, 2% DPC in acetone was applied to a 2 cm by 2 cm area of upper inner arm skin. The mostly female patient cohort included alopecia areata with under or over 50% scalp involvement, alopecia totalis and alopecia universalis. Patch testing was performed on the upper back with Finn chambers containing 0.01% DPC, and the patch tests were scored after 6 days according to International Contact Dermatitis Research Group standards. Patient blood was sampled pre-sensitization (week 0) and at 2, 6 and about 24 weeks after DPC sensitization. The study tracked peripheral blood TCR repertoire changes in vivo during primary and secondary sensitization to the hapten diphenylcyclopropenone (DPC) in alopecia patients. Libraries were pooled for sequencing, and variation in per-sample TCR yields was attributed mainly to small differences in library volumes within the pool. Throughout the approximately 23-week study period, patients were also given weekly therapeutic DPC doses on the scalp. Twenty-nine alopecia patients provided blood for TCR sequencing at one to four time points (pre-sensitization, 2, 6 and 24 weeks). Study-level results and caveats: All patients had alopecia, a presumed autoimmune disease, so their immune response might differ from that of healthy individuals. A positive correlation was found between the number of PT1 expanded TCRs and patch test score, with significance reached at thresholds 8, 16 and 32 but not 4. Significantly more large CDR3 similarity clusters were formed by expanded TCRs than by pre-sensitization or healthy control sets, consistent with antigen-driven responses. Repeated subsampling changed both the strength of the expansion versus patch-test correlation and the threshold at which that correlation became significant. No change with DPC sensitization was found in the number of TCRs above 1 in 1000 frequency, and no evidence of global repertoire structure alterations was found.

The sample holds a few counts of this clonotype. There is no known antigen for this receptor. Per-base quality was not reported, and no clone a single base away is much larger than it. The CDR3 runs 16 amino acids, cysteine and phenylalanine included. The DNA shown is the 48-base CDR3, in frame from base 1. CDR1 and CDR2 (MGHRA, YSYEKL) derive from the germline V gene. Relative to germline, V is 0 bases shorter and J is 4 bases shorter, with 10 bases between their ends. Per the publication, the time point label means: patch test 1, 2 weeks after DPC sensitization. The treatment or condition label for this specimen denotes: therapeutic diphenylcyclopropenone sensitization with weekly scalp DPC. At each patch-test visit, blood was drawn before the patch test was applied. Patients were considered eligible if aged 18 to 70, diagnosed with alopecia and deemed suitable for DPC therapy, and patients were excluded if pregnant. Total RNA was extracted from unfractionated whole blood collected in Tempus Blood RNA tubes.

Library generation was performed with RACE. The reads were generated on a NextSeq 500. During library preparation, unique molecular identifiers were attached to individual cDNA molecules so that TCRs could be counted quantitatively and reproducibly. For every blood RNA sample, sequencing covered both the TCR alpha and TCR beta chains. In the source study's methods: A median of roughly 100,000 TCRs per sample was observed, with a range of about 20,000 to 750,000. V, J and CDR3 annotation of the TCR reads was performed with the Decombinator software suite. To make PS versus PT1 abundance plots, every sample was subsampled to the same number of TCRs (28,000). Expanded TCRs were defined as absent before sensitization and observed at least eight times at the 2-week time point. The public sequencing data were trimmed at Q25 with fastp and processed into clonotypes with MiXCR by TCRdb, which kept only in-frame beta chains. Entries are consolidated by CDR3 protein sequence, retaining the most common genes and DNA. The V and J calls were determined by TCRdb, not by the authors. This sample has some 350,000 distinct CDR3 sequences in its table, and around 7% of those were observed once. The top ten constitute less than 10% of the sample.

The sequenced sample was whole blood, obtained in connection with sensitization to the hapten diphenylcyclopropenone (DPC). The receptor was derived from a woman aged 18-29 years with alopecia areata. Some clones in this sample may be carry-over from other donors' samples. Recombination connected TRBV4-1 to TRBJ1-6, with the D gene uncertain. The CDR3 region: CASSQEGNPYNSPLHF. The DNA sequence is as follows: TGCGCCAGCAGCCAAGAGGGAAACCCTTATAATTCACCCCTCCACTTT.